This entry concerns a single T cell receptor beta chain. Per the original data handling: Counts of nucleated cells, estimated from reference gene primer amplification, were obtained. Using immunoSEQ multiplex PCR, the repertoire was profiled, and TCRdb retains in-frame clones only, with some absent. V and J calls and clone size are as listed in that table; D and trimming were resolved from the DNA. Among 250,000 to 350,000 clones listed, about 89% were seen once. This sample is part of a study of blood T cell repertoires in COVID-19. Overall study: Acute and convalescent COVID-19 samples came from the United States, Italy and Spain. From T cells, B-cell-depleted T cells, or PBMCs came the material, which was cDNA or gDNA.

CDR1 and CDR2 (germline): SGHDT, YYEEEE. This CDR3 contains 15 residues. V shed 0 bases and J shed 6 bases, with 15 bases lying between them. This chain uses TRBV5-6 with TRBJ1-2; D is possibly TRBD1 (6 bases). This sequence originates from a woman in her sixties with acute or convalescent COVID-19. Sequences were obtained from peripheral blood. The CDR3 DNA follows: TGTGCCAGCAGCTTGGGGGCCAGGGGAACGAATGGCTACACCTTC. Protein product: CASSLGARGTNGYTF.